The clone carrying this T cell receptor (beta chain) has only one observation. The sample is drawn from a study of blood T cell repertoires in COVID-19. Turning to the study itself: COVID-19 samples, acute and convalescent, were from the United States, Italy and Spain.

Participant ages covered about 18 to 100 years across 20 to 25 US areas. Germline V gives CDR1 MNHEY, CDR2 SVGEGT. The CDR3 length is 13 residues. Trimming removed 4 bases at V and 5 bases at J, with 11 bases between. The authors' processing: Scientists estimated how many nucleated cells there were by amplifying reference gene primers. The repertoire was sequenced with immunoSEQ multiplex PCR; TCRdb's copy has only in-frame clones and lacks some. V and J calls and clone size follow that table, whereas D and trimming were derived from the DNA. In the table there are around 390,000 clones, about 83% of which are singletons.

The source is a woman between 45 and 60 years old who had recovered from COVID-19. This chain links TRBV6-2 or TRBV6-3 with TRBJ1-1, with D tentatively TRBD1 (5 bases). Specimen: PBMCs or T cells enriched from blood (not recorded which). The CDR3 nucleotides read TGTGCCAGCAGTTTCGGCAGGGTGACTGAAGCTTTCTTT. Its translation is CASSFGRVTEAFF.